This TCR beta chain was obtained from a study of shared clonotypes between healthy human individuals. The donors were adults (healthy and HIV-negative) with no recent acute infections or vaccinations. Overall study results and limits: A limitation of the genetic and exposure-history diversity represented arose from few donors.

Researchers divided each subset's genomic DNA evenly across several immunoSEQ plates. Some clones are missing from TCRdb's copy, which holds only in-frame ones; the method was immunoSEQ multiplex PCR. The table includes approximately 1,000,000 clones, 70% to 80% detected once. V trimming: 5 bases; J trimming: 2 bases; junction bases outside the gene matches: 7. The CDR3 is 15 amino acids. Looked up from germline, CDR1 is LGHNA and CDR2 is YNFKEQ. This clone was counted at least ten times. Its antigen remains unknown. The source material was memory CD4+ T cells from PBMCs. The subset denotes: CD45RA-negative fraction. The TCR was taken from a young man in good health. Some clones in this sample may be carry-over from other donors' samples. The chain carries TRBV4-2 and TRBJ2-3, with 7 bases fitting TRBD1. The CDR3 region has the DNA TGTGCCAGCAGCATCCGACAGGGACCCACAGATACGCAGTATTTT. This gives the protein CASSIRQGPTDTQYF.